One and the same sample provided the 3 T cell receptor beta chains below, sequenced in a study of spatial heterogeneity in lung cancer. Noted time point: sample taken at primary tumor resection. TCRdb independently ran MiXCR on the 5' RACE reads; one entry per CDR3 protein. This sample has over 50,000 distinct CDR3 sequences, with roughly 6.6% found just once. This specimen consisted of PBMCs, obtained at surgery. Source of these receptors: a female donor with early-stage non-small cell lung cancer.

This clonotype was seen at least ten times. The chain is built from TRBV6-6 and TRBJ1-6; 7 nucleotides agree with TRBD1. This CDR3 comprises 14 residues. Germline V gives CDR1 MNHNY, CDR2 SVGAGI (reference sequence). The V and J ends lost 7 bases and 10 bases, in that order; junction bases with no gene match: 10. Here the CDR3 DNA reads TGTGCCAGCAAAAAAGACAGGGAAGGGTCACCCCTCCACTTT. Its translation is CASKKDREGSPLHF.

This clonotype has just a few counts. The chain links TRBV7-9 to TRBJ2-5; the D gene could be TRBD1 or TRBD2 (5 bases each). Between the trimmed V and J ends, which lost 5 bases and 5 bases, there was a span of 27 bases. The CDR3 extends over 18 amino acids. Germline CDR1 SEHNR, CDR2 FQNEAQ (reference sequence). CDR3 in amino acids: CASSPPKTGTEGLETQYF. The CDR3 region has the DNA TGTGCCAGCAGCCCTCCAAAAACGGGGACCGAGGGATTGGAGACCCAGTACTTC.

This clonotype was detected many times. This chain uses TRBV20-1 with TRBJ2-2; a possible D gene is TRBD1 (6 bases). This CDR3 spans 15 amino acids. V lost 6 bases and J lost 6, with 20 bases in between. The germline gives CDR1 DFQATT, CDR2 SNEGSKA (reference sequence). DNA of the CDR3: TGCAGTGCCCGCACTCCCAACGAGGGGGCCGGGGAGCTGTTTTTT. Translating it yields CSARTPNEGAGELFF.